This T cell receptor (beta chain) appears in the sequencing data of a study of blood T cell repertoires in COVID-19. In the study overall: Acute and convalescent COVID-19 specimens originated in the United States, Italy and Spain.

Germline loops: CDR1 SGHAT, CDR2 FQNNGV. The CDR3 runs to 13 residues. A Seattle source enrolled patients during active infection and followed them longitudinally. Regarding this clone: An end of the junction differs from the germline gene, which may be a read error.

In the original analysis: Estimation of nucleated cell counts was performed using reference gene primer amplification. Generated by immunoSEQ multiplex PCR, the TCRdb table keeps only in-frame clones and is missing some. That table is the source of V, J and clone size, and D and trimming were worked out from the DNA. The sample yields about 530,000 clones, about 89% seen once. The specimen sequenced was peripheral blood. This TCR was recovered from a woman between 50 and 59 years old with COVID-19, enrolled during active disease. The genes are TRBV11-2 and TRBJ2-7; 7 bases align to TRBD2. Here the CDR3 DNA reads TGTGCCAGCAGCTTATCTTGGGGGGGACTATGGGGATTC. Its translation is CASSLSWGGLWGF.